Following are 10 T cell receptor beta chains from one sample sequenced in a study of T cells in Graves' hyperthyroidism and ophthalmopathy. Amplified TCR beta CDR3 regions came from RNA transcripts. In the first-round RT-PCR of the TCR CDR3, the HTBI primer set was used. A single record per CDR3 protein comes from TCRdb applying MiXCR to the multiplex PCR reads. This table holds under 500,000 distinct CDR3 sequences, more than 13% found once. The sequencing sample was made of blood. The receptors derive from a man aged 45-65 years with Graves' ophthalmopathy.

In this sample, this clonotype turned up a few times. The chain combines TRBV7-9 with TRBJ1-5; D perhaps matches TRBD1 (5 bases). Germline CDR1 and CDR2: SEHNR and FQNEAQ (reference sequence). Trimming cost V 5 bases and J 6 bases, with 14 bases left between them. The CDR3 extends over 14 amino acids. The CDR3 region is CASSGSGIGQPQHF. The CDR3 coding sequence is TGTGCCAGCAGCGGATCAGGGATCGGTCAGCCCCAGCATTTT.

This clonotype has ten or more counts. The rearrangement joins TRBV3-1 to TRBJ2-5; possibly TRBD2 for D (5 bases). CDR1 is LGHDT, CDR2 YNNKEL, per germline (reference sequence). There are 12 residues in the CDR3. The V end was cut by 6 bases, the J end by 5 bases, with 10 bases between. The CDR3 is CASSGSSETQYF. CDR3 sequence (DNA): TGTGCCAGCAGTGGGAGCAGTGAGACCCAGTACTTC.

This chain joins TRBV12-3 or TRBV12-4 and TRBJ2-7, with TRBD2 matching over 7 bases. The CDR3 runs 15 residues. Trimming removed 6 bases from V and 6 bases from J; junction bases left unmatched: 14. In nucleotides, the CDR3 is TGTGCCAGCAGCGTAGTAGGCGGGAGCTGGGCCGAGCAGTACTTC. Protein: CASSVVGGSWAEQYF.

This clonotype showed up many times. The V gene is TRBV2, the J gene TRBJ2-2, with D unresolved. Between the trimmed V and J ends, which lost 6 bases and 2 bases, there was a span of 10 bases. The CDR3 is made up of 14 amino acids. The germline V gene has CDR1 SNHLY and CDR2 FYNNEI. CDR3 in DNA: TGTGCCAGCAGACAGAAGACAAACACCGGGGAGCTGTTTTTT. This sequence encodes CASRQKTNTGELFF.

This clonotype was observed at least ten times. This chain joins TRBV3-1 and TRBJ2-7, with 10 bases lining up with TRBD2. Germline assignment: CDR1 LGHDT and CDR2 YNNKEL (reference sequence). The length of the CDR3 is 15 residues. The J segment lost 7 bases and the V segment lost 4 bases, leaving 10 bases of the junction unmatched. CDR3: CASSPRTSGYGEQYF. CDR3 sequence (DNA): TGTGCCAGCAGCCCCCGGACTAGCGGATACGGGGAGCAGTACTTC.

Only a few counts were recorded for this clonotype. The chain recombines TRBV15 with TRBJ2-6; D is perhaps TRBD1 (6 bases). Germline lookup yields CDR1 LNHNV and CDR2 YYDKDF (reference sequence). V was trimmed by 1 base and J by 0 bases, leaving 13 bases between them. The CDR3 spans 18 residues. CDR3 in amino acids: CATSRGYQGSSGANVLTF. CDR3 bases: TGTGCCACCAGCAGAGGGTATCAGGGGTCCTCTGGGGCCAACGTCCTGACTTTC.

The CDR3 reads CASSSDPGLAKNIQYF. The CDR3 DNA reads as TGTGCCAGCAGCTCCGATCCGGGACTAGCCAAAAACATTCAGTACTTC. V usage is TRBV11-3 and J usage is TRBJ2-4; tentative D call: TRBD2 (6 bases). Germline CDR1 reads SGHNT; CDR2 reads YENEEA. Between the trimmed V and J ends, which lost 4 bases and 0 bases, there was a span of 13 bases. The CDR3 runs to 16 residues.

To note about this clonotype: A read error may account for a junction end that differs from germline. The J gene is TRBJ2-5, the V gene TRBV20-1, with 7 bases lining up with TRBD2. This CDR3 has 17 amino acids. Germline V gene sequence: CDR1 DFQATT, CDR2 SNEGSKA (reference sequence). The CDR3 coding sequence is TGCAGTGCTAGAGTAACAGCGGGGCCACTCTCCGGAGAGACCCAGTGCTTC. It specifies CSARVTAGPLSGETQCF.

There are many counts of this clonotype. The gene calls are TRBV3-1 and TRBJ2-7, with no clear D. Germline-derived CDR1 and CDR2 are LGHDT and YNNKEL (reference sequence). Trimming shortened V by 4 bases and J by 2 bases, and 6 bases separated the two germline ends. This CDR3 has 12 residues. Written as DNA, the CDR3 is TGTGCCAGCAGCCCCAAGGCCTACGAGCAGTACTTC. Its translation is CASSPKAYEQYF.

This clonotype appeared many times. The chain couples TRBV29-1 to TRBJ2-7; 8 positions match TRBD2. The germline gives CDR1 SQVTM, CDR2 ANQGSEA. This CDR3 contains 14 residues. J lost 4 bases, V lost 6 bases, and 11 bases had no gene match. CDR3 in amino acids: CSVDSGTENYEQYF. The CDR3 nucleotides read TGCAGCGTCGATAGCGGGACCGAAAATTACGAGCAGTACTTC.